This T cell receptor (beta chain) is from a study of CD4 T cells in relation to SARS-CoV-2 and coronaviruses (dated by TCRdb to the early 2020s). With respect to the entire study: In the ViraFEST assay, PBMCs were cultured with antigen for 9 to 10 days, after which TCR beta CDR3s were sequenced to identify antigen-specific clonal expansions. At the level of individual TCR clonotypes, the study evaluated whether memory CD4+ T cells crossreact between the spike proteins of SARS-CoV-2 and those of common cold coronaviruses. Using patient-derived lymphoblastoid cell lines, the shared crossreactive spike epitopes were mapped to their HLA restriction. An HIV-1 Nef peptide pool or a no-peptide culture served as the negative reference condition. A different TCR-beta assay, based on Illumina, was used to sequence expansion assays from other donors in the study. The Adaptive Biotechnologies TCR-sequencing kit was used for samples from three pre-COVID donors and for the naive versus memory experiments, whereas the other data were Illumina-based. Study-wide findings and limitations: Crossreactive clones showed significantly weaker SARS-CoV-2-driven expansion than monoreactive clones, consistent with antigenic imprinting. In about 60% of donors, memory CD4+ clonotypes turned up that crossrecognized SARS-CoV-2 and at least one common cold coronavirus spike. Because no donor provided both pre-pandemic and post-infection samples, tracing the source of pre-existing responses was limited. Crossreactivity analysis was centred on spike protein, so crossreactivity against other viral proteins was not assessed. The study was limited by small numbers of patients and tested TCRs.

CD4+ T cells from unexposed donors were collected before the COVID-19 pandemic (2011-2018). Following 10 days of culture, the EasySep CD4+ T cell isolation kit was used to isolate CD4+ T cells. As far as cell numbers permitted, CD4+ T cells from unexposed donors were tested for reactivity against SARS-CoV-2 S and N as well as four spike pools from common cold coronaviruses. Roughly 1.9 million PBMCs per well were cultured in IMDM with about 5% human AB serum and 8.5 to 10 IU/ml IL-2. Half of the culture medium was replaced with fresh IL-2-containing medium on days 3 and 7. In general, every peptide culture condition was set up in three replicate wells. Leukapheresis product for the unexposed donors was bought commercially. Ficoll-Paque PLUS gradient centrifugation was used to isolate PBMCs from either whole blood or leukapheresis product. PBMCs were either used fresh in the expansion assay or cryopreserved at -140 degrees C. The QIAamp Micro DNA Kit was used to extract genomic DNA from the CD4+ T cells.

With respect to this clone: Its antigen is not yet known. The sample holds no much larger clone one base away, and base qualities are not on file.

Receptor amplification or capture employed the immunoSEQ multiplex PCR assay. The authors' pipeline ran thus. During preprocessing, nonproductive sequences were removed, as were CDR3s that did not start with C, did not end with F or W, or were shorter than 7 amino acids. Antigen-specific clonotypes were called with the MANAFEST web app, based on expansion relative to reference and other culture wells. A clone was considered positive if the clone showed significant expansion compared with the reference culture in 2 of 3 replicate wells at an FDR below 0.05. A further requirement for positive clones was significant expansion compared with all other tandem wells, along with an odds ratio above 5. CDR3 homology was measured as pairwise Levenshtein distance, computed with the stringdist R package after trimming three terminal residues from each end. Sourced from immuneACCESS, this table was stored by TCRdb with only in-frame sequences that have V and J called. A share of the clones is absent; for the studies checked, an unresolved V gene accounts for under half, and the remainder has no known explanation. V, J and clone size are taken as reported in that table, and D and trimming were inferred from the DNA itself. The sample contains 20,000 to 25,000 clones, around 80% of them found a single time. The ten largest clones add up to 17% of the sample.

V is cut back by 0 bases and J by 7 bases, with 6 bases in the junction unmatched. Per the germline V gene, SGHRS is the CDR1 and YFSETQ is the CDR2. The CDR3 holds 15 amino acids from the cysteine to the phenylalanine. Here the CDR3 DNA is all that survives: 45 bases in frame from base 1. This receptor chain uses TRBV5-1 and TRBJ2-7, and TRBD1 aligns with 11 junction nucleotides. The receptor's source is a human donor in good health. The material sequenced was CD4+ T cells from PBMCs, cultured in vitro. The CDR3 corresponds to CASSLEGQGAREQYF. The DNA sequence is as follows: TGCGCCAGCAGCTTGGAAGGACAGGGGGCTCGGGAGCAGTACTTC. This CDR3, with the reference TRBV5-1 and TRBJ2-7 proteins standing in past its ends, gives the full variable domain KAGVTQTPRYLIKTRGQQVTLSCSPISGHRSVSWYQQTPGQGLQFLFEYFSETQRNKGNFPGRFSGRQFSNSRSEMNVSTLELGDSALYLCASSLEGQGAREQYFGPGTRLTVT.